This T cell receptor beta chain originates from a study of T cell changes during pregnancy in multiple sclerosis. Produced via immunoSEQ multiplex PCR; TCRdb's table is partial and in-frame only. The sample lists around 100,000 clones, approximately 92% occurring once. V dropped 0 bases and J dropped 2 bases, with 6 bases sitting between them. Germline assignment: CDR1 LGHNA and CDR2 YSLEER. This CDR3 region has 14 residues. This clone came up once. The receptor was derived from a female donor with multiple sclerosis, enrolled in a pregnancy study. Sequenced material: peripheral blood, taken in the second trimester of pregnancy. The V gene is TRBV4-3, the J gene TRBJ2-3; D ambiguous. CDR3 in DNA: TGCGCCAGCAGCCAAGACGTAGCCACAGATACGCAGTATTTT. It is translated as CASSQDVATDTQYF.